These 10 T cell receptor beta chains originate from one sample sequenced in a study of regulatory T cells in long-lasting Graves disease. Both iRepertoire HTBI primers and Arm-PCR of CDR3 regions were used to build the TCR beta libraries. TCRdb re-called the multiplex PCR reads with MiXCR, one entry per CDR3 protein. The repertoire includes over 500,000 distinct CDR3 sequences, more than 15% of them detected once, and around 11% sits in the top ten. Time point: newly diagnosed GD, antithyroid drugs for less than 3 months. Isolated PBMC RNA provided the starting material for the TCR library. These data also featured in a second study, about T cells in Graves' hyperthyroidism and ophthalmopathy.

Sequencing was performed on peripheral blood mononuclear cells (PBMCs), taken at new diagnosis, from a patient treated with antithyroid drugs. These receptors all come from a man between 18 and 29 years old with Graves disease.

The rearrangement links TRBV5-1 to TRBJ2-7, with 8 bases that match TRBD2. The V and J ends lost 0 bases and 5 bases, in that order; junction bases with no gene match: 10. The germline gives CDR1 SGHRS, CDR2 YFSETQ. The CDR3 totals 16 residues. The chain's CDR3 is CASSLESSGLYHEQYF. CDR3 sequence (DNA): TGCGCCAGCAGCTTGGAGTCTAGCGGGTTGTACCACGAGCAGTACTTC.

This clonotype was recorded at least ten times. V is TRBV20-1 and J is TRBJ2-1; 9 bases line up with TRBD2. The V gene end was trimmed by 1 base and the J gene end by 9 bases; junction bases not matched to a gene: 13. The CDR3 loop spans 16 amino acids. The germline CDR1 and CDR2 sequences are DFQATT and SNEGSKA (reference sequence). Here the CDR3 reads CSARVGGRAPTAEQFF. CDR3 nucleotides: TGCAGTGCTAGAGTGGGCGGGAGGGCCCCTACGGCTGAGCAGTTCTTC.

This clonotype was detected ten times or more. The chain links TRBV28 to TRBJ2-1; D tentatively fits TRBD1 or TRBD2 (5 bases each). V was clipped by 3 bases and J by 7 bases, with 16 bases between them. CDR3 length: 15 amino acids. Germline-derived CDR1 and CDR2 are MDHEN and SYDVKM. Here the CDR3 DNA reads TGTGCCAGCAGTTTTCGAGGGACGACGGGGAATGAGCAGTTCTTC. Translated: CASSFRGTTGNEQFF.

This clonotype was counted a single time. With a much larger clone just one base away, this may be a read error. V gene TRBV28 combines with J gene TRBJ2-1; D uncertain. The germline V gene encodes CDR1 MDHEN and CDR2 SYDVKM. This CDR3 has 11 residues. V was cut by 3 bases and J by 15 bases, with 12 bases left in between. The CDR3 region has the DNA TGTGCCAGCAGTTTGGGCATCGTGCCGTTCTTC. Translating it yields CASSLGIVPFF.

This clonotype has a handful of counts. V is TRBV19 and J is TRBJ2-1, with 11 bases fitting TRBD2. The CDR3 is 16 amino acids. V lost 0 bases and J lost 7; bases outside the gene matches: 5. Germline V CDR1 and CDR2: LNHDA, SQIVND (reference sequence). In DNA, the CDR3 is TGTGCCAGTAGTATAGACAGGACTAGCGGGCTTAATGAGCAGTTCTTC. It yields the protein CASSIDRTSGLNEQFF.

This clonotype appeared a few times. This chain uses TRBV19 with TRBJ2-1, with unresolved D. Germline values: CDR1 LNHDA, CDR2 SQIVND (reference sequence). The ends were cut back, 4 bases at V and 8 bases at J, with 12 bases in the middle. This CDR3 has 13 amino acids. Written as DNA, the CDR3 is TGTGCCAGTAGTAGCGTACAGCTCCATGAGCAGTTCTTC. Its translation: CASSSVQLHEQFF.

J is TRBJ2-3 and V is TRBV9; the D gene is possibly TRBD2 (6 bases). CDR1 SGDLS and CDR2 YYNGEE come from the germline V gene. The CDR3 length is 13 residues. Trimming cost V 6 bases and J 0 bases, with 8 bases left between them. The CDR3 bases are TGTGCCAGCACGGGGGATAGCACAGATACGCAGTATTTT. Protein: CASTGDSTDTQYF.

DNA for the CDR3: TGCGCCAGCAGCCCGTGGACAGGGGAGTTTGATGAGCAGTACTTC. Its translation: CASSPWTGEFDEQYF. The chain combines TRBV4-1 with TRBJ2-7; 9 nucleotides line up with TRBD1. CDR1 MGHRA and CDR2 YSYEKL come from the germline V gene. This CDR3 has 15 residues. After removal of 4 bases from V and 7 bases from J, the junction contained 11 bases not matched to a gene.

The chain employs TRBV5-1 and TRBJ2-1; 8 positions match TRBD2. This CDR3 has 16 residues. The junction had 20 bases not matched to a gene; V was cut back by 4 bases and J by 14 bases. In germline, CDR1 is SGHRS, CDR2 YFSETQ. The CDR3 DNA is TGCGCCAGCAGCAGGGGGGGGGGGACTAGTAGCCCCCGGGAGTTCTTC. Protein sequence: CASSRGGGTSSPREFF.

This clonotype was seen a handful of times. This chain uses TRBV5-6 with TRBJ2-5; 7 bases line up with TRBD1. V shed 4 bases and J 0 bases; nucleotides not matched to a gene: 9. CDR1 SGHDT and CDR2 YYEEEE come from the germline V gene. The CDR3 runs 16 residues. This chain's CDR3 is CASSTTGTEYQETQYF. The CDR3 DNA sequence: TGTGCCAGCAGCACAACCGGGACAGAGTACCAAGAGACCCAGTACTTC. The whole variable domain, filled in from reference TRBV5-6 and TRBJ2-5, reads DAGVTQSPTHLIKTRGQQVTLRCSPKSGHDTVSWYQQALGQGPQFIFQYYEEEERQRGNFPDRFSGHQFPNYSSELNVNALLLGDSALYLCASSTTGTEYQETQYFGPGTRLLVL.